A selection of T cell receptor beta chains follows, all from one sample in a study of OX40 agonist ivuxolimab in advanced cancers. Repertoires were generated with immunoSEQ multiplex PCR, while TCRdb's copy carries only in-frame clones and drops some. The sample yields around 80,000 clones, about 81% seen once. Sequencing used CD4+ or CD8+ T cells sorted from blood, obtained in a trial of the OX40 agonist ivuxolimab. Receptor source: an adult with an advanced solid tumor such as melanoma, head and neck, liver or kidney cancer. CDR3s include the opening cysteine and the closing phenylalanine or tryptophan. D genes are given only for firm matches. Not every row has a clone size; where given, it reads once, few, many or a size class.

J gene: TRBJ1-5; D gene: .; clone size: .; V gene: TRBV7-6; CDR3 DNA: TGTGCCAGCAGCTTAACCCCAGGGGTACTAAATCAGCCCCAGCATTTT; CDR3 protein: CASSLTPGVLNQPQHF
J gene: TRBJ2-7; D gene: TRBD1; clone size: few; V gene: TRBV4-1; CDR3 DNA: TGCGCCAGCAGCCAAGGGGCCGGGACAGGGGTCTCCGAGCAGTACTTC; CDR3 protein: CASSQGAGTGVSEQYF
J gene: TRBJ1-1; D gene: TRBD1; clone size: medium-sized; V gene: TRBV6-1; CDR3 DNA: TGTGCCAGCAGTGATCGACAGGGATACACTGAAGCTTTCTTT; CDR3 protein: CASSDRQGYTEAFF
J gene: TRBJ1-4; D gene: .; clone size: .; V gene: TRBV6-5; CDR3 DNA: TGTGCCAGCAGCGACATTTCAAGAGCCTGGGAAAAACTGTTTTTT; CDR3 protein: CASSDISRAWEKLFF
J gene: TRBJ1-6; D gene: TRBD1; clone size: once; V gene: TRBV4-2; CDR3 DNA: TGTGCCAGCAGCCCTCGGGACAGGGCGGGGTCCTATAATTCACCCCTCCACTTT; CDR3 protein: CASSPRDRAGSYNSPLHF
J gene: TRBJ1-5; D gene: TRBD1; clone size: .; V gene: TRBV2; CDR3 DNA: TGTGCCAGCAGTTGGGACAGGGTAAATCAGCCCCAGCATTTT; CDR3 protein: CASSWDRVNQPQHF
J gene: TRBJ1-6; D gene: .; clone size: once; V gene: TRBV5-4; CDR3 DNA: TGTGCCAGCAGCTTGGACGGCAGTTATAATTCACCCCTCCACTTT; CDR3 protein: CASSLDGSYNSPLHF
J gene: TRBJ2-1; D gene: .; clone size: .; V gene: TRBV19; CDR3 DNA: TGTGCCAGTAGTATACAGGGGGGGAATGAGCAGTTCTTC; CDR3 protein: CASSIQGGNEQFF
J gene: TRBJ1-5; D gene: .; clone size: .; V gene: TRBV19; CDR3 DNA: TGTGCCAGTAGTATAGGCCCCAATCAGCCCCAGCATTTT; CDR3 protein: CASSIGPNQPQHF
J gene: TRBJ1-2; D gene: TRBD1; clone size: .; V gene: TRBV19; CDR3 DNA: TGTGCCAGTAGTATAGGGGACAGGGGAGAAAGGAGCGGCTACACCTTC; CDR3 protein: CASSIGDRGERSGYTF
J gene: TRBJ1-5; D gene: .; clone size: .; V gene: TRBV6-6; CDR3 DNA: TGTGCCAGCAGCCGAGGAACTACAGGGTACAATCAGCCCCAGCATTTT; CDR3 protein: CASSRGTTGYNQPQHF
J gene: TRBJ2-1; D gene: TRBD1; clone size: .; V gene: TRBV28; CDR3 DNA: TGTGCCAGCAGATCTACAGGGGGCAATGAGCAGTTCTTC; CDR3 protein: CASRSTGGNEQFF
J gene: TRBJ2-2; D gene: .; clone size: .; V gene: TRBV7-8; CDR3 DNA: TGTGCCAGCAGCCCCCGGAGCGCCGGGGAGCTGTTTTTT; CDR3 protein: CASSPRSAGELFF
J gene: TRBJ1-1; D gene: .; clone size: .; V gene: TRBV19; CDR3 DNA: TGTGCCAGTAGTATAGGGCTGGGCACTGAAGCTTTCTTT; CDR3 protein: CASSIGLGTEAFF
J gene: TRBJ2-7; D gene: TRBD2; clone size: .; V gene: TRBV4-2; CDR3 DNA: TGTGCCAGCAGCTCCGGGACTAGCCGCTCCGAGCAGTACTTC; CDR3 protein: CASSSGTSRSEQYF
J gene: TRBJ2-3; D gene: .; clone size: .; V gene: TRBV5-1; CDR3 DNA: TGCGCCAGCAGCTTGGGACGGATAGATACGCAGTATTTT; CDR3 protein: CASSLGRIDTQYF
J gene: TRBJ1-2; D gene: .; clone size: .; V gene: TRBV4-1; CDR3 DNA: TGCGCCAGCAGCCAAGTTGTCTTCCGCGCCGACGGCCGAAAGTCGGGCTACACCTTC; CDR3 protein: CASSQVVFRADGRKSGYTF
J gene: TRBJ1-4; D gene: .; clone size: .; V gene: TRBV28; CDR3 DNA: TGTGCCAGCAGGCGACCTCAGGGGAGGGAAAAACTGTTTTTT; CDR3 protein: CASRRPQGREKLFF
J gene: TRBJ1-1; D gene: .; clone size: .; V gene: TRBV11-1; CDR3 DNA: TGTGCCAGCAGCTTAGGAGGGGGGAACACTGAAGCTTTCTTT; CDR3 protein: CASSLGGGNTEAFF
J gene: TRBJ1-1; D gene: .; clone size: .; V gene: TRBV6-5; CDR3 DNA: TGTGCCACCCAGGTAGGGTCTATCACTGAAGCTTTCTTT; CDR3 protein: CATQVGSITEAFF
J gene: TRBJ2-2; D gene: TRBD2; clone size: .; V gene: TRBV28; CDR3 DNA: TGTGCCAGCACCCCGACTAGCGGGGGATACACCGGGGAGCTGTTTTTT; CDR3 protein: CASTPTSGGYTGELFF
J gene: TRBJ1-1; D gene: .; clone size: .; V gene: TRBV19; CDR3 DNA: TGTGCCAGTCAACTTATGGGCAGGGCGACTGAAGCTTTCTTT; CDR3 protein: CASQLMGRATEAFF
J gene: TRBJ1-3; D gene: TRBD1; clone size: .; V gene: TRBV28; CDR3 DNA: TGTGCCAGCAGCCCAGGGGGATCTGGAAACACCATATATTTT; CDR3 protein: CASSPGGSGNTIYF
J gene: TRBJ1-4; D gene: .; clone size: .; V gene: TRBV19; CDR3 DNA: TGTGCCAGTAGATTAAACGGGGCTTGGGCTAATGAAAAACTGTTTTTT; CDR3 protein: CASRLNGAWANEKLFF
J gene: TRBJ1-2; D gene: TRBD1; clone size: .; V gene: TRBV27; CDR3 DNA: TGTGCCAGCAGTTCCTTACCAAGGACAGGGGGCCATGGCTACACCTTC; CDR3 protein: CASSSLPRTGGHGYTF
J gene: TRBJ2-2; D gene: TRBD1; clone size: .; V gene: TRBV15; CDR3 DNA: TGTGCCACCCAAAGGCAGGGACAGGGGAACACCGGGGAGCTGTTTTTT; CDR3 protein: CATQRQGQGNTGELFF
J gene: TRBJ2-1; D gene: TRBD2; clone size: .; V gene: TRBV6-1; CDR3 DNA: TGTGCCAGCAGTGAAGGAACTAGCGGGGGGAGAATACACAATGAGCAGTTCTTC; CDR3 protein: CASSEGTSGGRIHNEQFF
J gene: TRBJ2-2; D gene: .; clone size: .; V gene: TRBV5-4; CDR3 DNA: TGTGCCAGCAAAAACCGGGATTCCGGGGAGCTGTTTTTT; CDR3 protein: CASKNRDSGELFF
J gene: TRBJ2-7; D gene: TRBD1; clone size: once; V gene: TRBV19; CDR3 DNA: TGTGCCAGTAGTAGAACCGGGACAGCCTACGAGCAGTACTTC; CDR3 protein: CASSRTGTAYEQYF
J gene: TRBJ2-5; D gene: .; clone size: .; V gene: TRBV4-2; CDR3 DNA: TGTGCCAGCAGCCAAGGCAATAGCGGACGAGAGACCCAGTACTTC; CDR3 protein: CASSQGNSGRETQYF
J gene: TRBJ2-7; D gene: .; clone size: .; V gene: TRBV4-3; CDR3 DNA: TGCGCCAGCAGCCAAGATCTTGGCGAGCAGTACTTC; CDR3 protein: CASSQDLGEQYF
J gene: TRBJ2-3; D gene: .; clone size: .; V gene: TRBV4-1; CDR3 DNA: TGCGCCAGCAGCCAATTGGTACCAGATACGCAGTATTTT; CDR3 protein: CASSQLVPDTQYF
J gene: TRBJ1-4; D gene: .; clone size: once; V gene: TRBV15; CDR3 DNA: TGTGCCACCGGCAATTTAGACGAAAAACTGTTTTTT; CDR3 protein: CATGNLDEKLFF
J gene: TRBJ2-7; D gene: TRBD1; clone size: .; V gene: TRBV9; CDR3 DNA: TGTGCCAGCAGCGTAGAAGGGACAGGGCTCCCCAGTCAGTACTTC; CDR3 protein: CASSVEGTGLPSQYF
J gene: TRBJ2-5; D gene: .; clone size: once; V gene: TRBV5-1; CDR3 DNA: TGCGCCAGCAGCCCGGACCTACAAGAGACCCAGTACTTC; CDR3 protein: CASSPDLQETQYF
J gene: TRBJ2-7; D gene: TRBD2; clone size: .; V gene: TRBV15; CDR3 DNA: TGTGCCACCAGCAGAGATCCCGAGGGAGGGGAGGTTTACTTC; CDR3 protein: CATSRDPEGGEVYF
J gene: TRBJ2-7; D gene: TRBD2; clone size: .; V gene: TRBV19; CDR3 DNA: TGTGCCAGTAGTCTATCAGGGACTAGCTTCCGGGACGAGCAGTACTTC; CDR3 protein: CASSLSGTSFRDEQYF
J gene: TRBJ1-5; D gene: TRBD1; clone size: .; V gene: TRBV28; CDR3 DNA: TGTGCCAGCAGTCAAGGACAGGGGGGGTCTATTAGTCAGCCCCAGCATTTT; CDR3 protein: CASSQGQGGSISQPQHF
J gene: TRBJ2-5; D gene: TRBD1; clone size: .; V gene: TRBV18; CDR3 DNA: TGTGCCAGCTCACTCGACGCGGGACAGGGCGCCCAGTACTTC; CDR3 protein: CASSLDAGQGAQYF
J gene: TRBJ2-3; D gene: TRBD2; clone size: .; V gene: TRBV7-8; CDR3 DNA: TGTGCCAGCAGGCATACTAGCGGGGGCACAGATACGCAGTATTTT; CDR3 protein: CASRHTSGGTDTQYF
J gene: TRBJ2-5; D gene: .; clone size: .; V gene: TRBV15; CDR3 DNA: TGTGCCACCAGCAGAGATCTTATGGGGGCTGAGACCCAGTACTTC; CDR3 protein: CATSRDLMGAETQYF
J gene: TRBJ2-2; D gene: .; clone size: .; V gene: TRBV6-4; CDR3 DNA: TGTGCCAGCAGTGACTCGAATAGTGGGGGATGGGTTGCCGGGGAGCTGTTTTTT; CDR3 protein: CASSDSNSGGWVAGELFF
J gene: TRBJ2-1; D gene: TRBD2; clone size: once; V gene: TRBV7-6; CDR3 DNA: TGTGCCAGCAGCTTAGCCCTAGCGGAGGTCTACAATGAGCAGTTCTTC; CDR3 protein: CASSLALAEVYNEQFF
J gene: TRBJ1-2; D gene: TRBD1; clone size: few; V gene: TRBV6-5; CDR3 DNA: TGTGCCAGCAGTTATAGGGGACAGGGGACCTATGGCTACACCTTC; CDR3 protein: CASSYRGQGTYGYTF
J gene: TRBJ2-1; D gene: TRBD2; clone size: .; V gene: TRBV7-2; CDR3 DNA: TGTGCCAGCAGCTTAGCGCGACGGCTAGCGGACTCCTACAATGAGCAGTTCTTC; CDR3 protein: CASSLARRLADSYNEQFF
J gene: TRBJ1-4; D gene: TRBD1; clone size: .; V gene: TRBV7-9; CDR3 DNA: TGTGCCAGCAGCTTCCCCCCTCGACAGGGTACAAAACTGTTTTTT; CDR3 protein: CASSFPPRQGTKLFF
J gene: TRBJ2-5; D gene: TRBD2; clone size: .; V gene: TRBV5-6; CDR3 DNA: TGTGCCAGCAGCTTACCGACTAGCGCTTCATACCAAGAGACCCAGTACTTC; CDR3 protein: CASSLPTSASYQETQYF
J gene: TRBJ2-3; D gene: TRBD1; clone size: .; V gene: TRBV9; CDR3 DNA: TGTGCCAGCAGCGTAGAGGGCAGGGGGTTCACAGATACGCAGTATTTT; CDR3 protein: CASSVEGRGFTDTQYF
J gene: TRBJ1-5; D gene: .; clone size: few; V gene: TRBV5-6; CDR3 DNA: TGTGCCAGCAGCTTGAGACAGAATAGCAATCAGCCCCAGCATTTT; CDR3 protein: CASSLRQNSNQPQHF
J gene: TRBJ2-4; D gene: TRBD2; clone size: few; V gene: TRBV19; CDR3 DNA: TGTGCCAGTAGTATTCTTTCTGTCCGAGTTGGCGGCGGGAGTTCCAAAAACATTCAGTACTTC; CDR3 protein: CASSILSVRVGGGSSKNIQYF
J gene: TRBJ1-5; D gene: .; clone size: .; V gene: TRBV6-1; CDR3 DNA: TGTGCCAGCAGGGTCAGGGATGGCAATCAGCCCCAGCATTTT; CDR3 protein: CASRVRDGNQPQHF
J gene: TRBJ2-3; D gene: .; clone size: .; V gene: TRBV6-1; CDR3 DNA: TGTGCCAGCAGTCCAGCGGTAAGCACAGATACGCAGTATTTT; CDR3 protein: CASSPAVSTDTQYF